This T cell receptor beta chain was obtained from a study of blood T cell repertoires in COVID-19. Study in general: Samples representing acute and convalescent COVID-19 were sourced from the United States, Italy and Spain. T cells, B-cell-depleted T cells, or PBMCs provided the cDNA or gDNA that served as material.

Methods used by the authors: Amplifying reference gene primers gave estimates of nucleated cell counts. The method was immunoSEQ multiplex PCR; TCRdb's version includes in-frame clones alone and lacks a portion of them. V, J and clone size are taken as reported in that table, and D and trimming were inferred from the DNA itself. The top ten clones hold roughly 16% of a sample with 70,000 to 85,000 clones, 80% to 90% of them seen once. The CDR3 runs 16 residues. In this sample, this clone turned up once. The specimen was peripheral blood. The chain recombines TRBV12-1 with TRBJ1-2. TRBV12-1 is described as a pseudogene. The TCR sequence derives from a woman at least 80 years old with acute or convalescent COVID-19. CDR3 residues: CASSTVRDSSAYGYTF. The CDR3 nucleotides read TGTGCCAGCAGCACCGTACGGGACTCTTCGGCCTATGGCTACACCTTC.